The sequence of this T cell receptor (beta chain) was determined in a study of blood T cell repertoires in COVID-19. Across the whole study: T cells, B-cell-depleted T cells, or PBMCs provided the cDNA or gDNA that served as material.

This CDR3 comprises 15 residues. Germline V gene sequence: CDR1 SGHTA, CDR2 FQGTGA. V lost 5 bases to trimming and J lost 8 bases; unmatched junction nucleotides: 10. In the study's own analysis: Nucleated cell counts were estimated from reference gene primer amplification. Sequencing was performed with immunoSEQ multiplex PCR; in TCRdb, only in-frame clones are kept and a portion is missing. V and J calls and clone size are given by that table; D and trimming were obtained from the DNA. Among about 54,000 clones listed, around 90% were seen once. The receptor was derived from an older woman with active or convalescent COVID-19. Sequencing used peripheral blood. This chain connects TRBV7-3 to TRBJ2-1; 9 bases fit TRBD2. CDR3 in amino acids: CASSPGSGRMYEQFF. The DNA of the CDR3 is TGTGCCAGCAGCCCAGGGAGCGGGAGGATGTATGAGCAGTTCTTC.